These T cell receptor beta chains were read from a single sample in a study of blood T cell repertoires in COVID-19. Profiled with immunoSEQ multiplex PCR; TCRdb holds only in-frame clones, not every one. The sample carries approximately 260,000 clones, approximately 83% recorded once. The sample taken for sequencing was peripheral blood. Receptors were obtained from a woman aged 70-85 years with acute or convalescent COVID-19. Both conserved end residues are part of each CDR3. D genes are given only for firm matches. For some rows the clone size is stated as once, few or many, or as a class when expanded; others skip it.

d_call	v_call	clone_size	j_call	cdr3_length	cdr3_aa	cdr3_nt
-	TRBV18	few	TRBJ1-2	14	CASSPQGRDVGYTF	TGTGCCAGCTCACCACAGGGGAGGGACGTTGGCTACACCTTC
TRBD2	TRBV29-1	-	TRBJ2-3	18	CSVRLAGGLGSSTDTQYF	TGCAGCGTTAGACTAGCGGGGGGGCTTGGTAGTAGCACAGATACGCAGTATTTT
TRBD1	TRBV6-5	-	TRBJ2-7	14	CAITRTGGSYEQYF	TGTGCCATTACCCGGACAGGGGGCTCCTACGAGCAGTACTTC
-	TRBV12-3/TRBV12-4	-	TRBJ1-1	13	CASSSKGVTEAFF	TGTGCCAGCAGTTCGAAGGGGGTTACAGAAGCTTTCTTT
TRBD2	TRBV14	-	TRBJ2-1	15	CASSQELAGSNEQFF	TGTGCCAGCAGCCAAGAGCTAGCGGGGAGTAATGAGCAGTTCTTC
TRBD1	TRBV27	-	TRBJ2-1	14	CASSLGQGYNEQFF	TGTGCCAGCAGTTTGGGACAGGGGTACAATGAGCAGTTCTTC
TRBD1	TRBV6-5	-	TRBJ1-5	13	CASRLNRGRPQHF	TGTGCCAGCAGATTAAACAGGGGCAGGCCCCAGCATTTT
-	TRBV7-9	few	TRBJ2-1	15	CASSPGQSGSNEQFF	TGTGCCAGCAGCCCCGGACAGTCGGGGAGCAATGAGCAGTTCTTC
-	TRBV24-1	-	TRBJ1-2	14	CATSDLSGVGGYTF	TGTGCCACCAGTGATTTATCGGGGGTAGGTGGCTACACCTTC
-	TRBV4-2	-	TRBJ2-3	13	CASSQERVYTQYF	TGTGCCAGCAGCCAAGAACGGGTGTATACGCAGTATTTT
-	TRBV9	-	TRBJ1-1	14	CASSVGLPNTEAFF	TGTGCCAGCAGCGTTGGCCTCCCCAACACTGAAGCTTTCTTT